This T cell receptor (beta chain) came from a study of T cell responses to AZD1222 COVID-19 vaccine. General study findings and limits: Once two AZD1222 doses were given, Spike-specific TCR breadth and depth went up. Of spike-specific TCRs, nearly half reportedly target regions left unmutated in variants.

This CDR3 is built from 14 residues. The germline V gene encodes CDR1 MNHEY and CDR2 SMNVEV (reference sequence). The V and J ends lost 4 bases and 4 bases, in that order; junction bases with no gene match: 4. Concerning this clone: Its target is not known.

Profiling relied on immunoSEQ multiplex PCR, and the TCRdb table lists in-frame clones only, not all of them. The data hold about 54,000 clones, with roughly 90% observed a single time. This sequence was found in an adult who received the AZD1222 COVID-19 vaccine. The sample here was peripheral blood, taken 28 days after the second AZD1222 dose. The chain links TRBV27 to TRBJ1-2, with 9 bases fitting TRBD1. The CDR3 region is CASSSGQGIYGYTF. The CDR3 DNA sequence: TGTGCCAGCAGTTCGGGACAGGGCATCTATGGCTACACCTTC.